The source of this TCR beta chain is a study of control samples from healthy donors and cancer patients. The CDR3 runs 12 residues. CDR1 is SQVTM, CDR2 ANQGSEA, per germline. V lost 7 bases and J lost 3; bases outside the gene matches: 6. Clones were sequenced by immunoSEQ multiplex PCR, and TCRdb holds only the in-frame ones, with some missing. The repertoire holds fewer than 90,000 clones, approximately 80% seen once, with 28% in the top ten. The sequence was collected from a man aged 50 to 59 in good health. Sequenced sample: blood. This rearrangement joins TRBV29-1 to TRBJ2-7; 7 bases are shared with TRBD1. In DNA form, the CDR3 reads TGCAGCGCTGAGACAGGGATCTACGAGCAGTACTTC. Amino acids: CSAETGIYEQYF.